These 30 T cell receptor beta chains share one sample of origin, sequenced in a study of sequential checkpoint blockade in melanoma (dated by TCRdb to about 2019). Libraries were built with the immunoSEQ multiplex PCR assay. Here the immuneACCESS table is served through TCRdb, limited to in-frame sequences with V and J called. Missing clones are a known gap in these copies; in checked studies unresolved V genes cover under half, and the rest lacks a known reason. For this sample there are roughly 23,000 clones; around 70% appear just once. Of the sample, roughly a fifth falls within the top ten clones. The treatment or condition tag for this specimen amounts to: randomized to nivolumab then ipilimumab (arm A) or the reverse (arm B). The material was CD8+ T cells sorted from blood (inferred from file names), obtained from a patient given nivolumab and ipilimumab in sequence. The receptors derive from a human donor with melanoma.

The chain links TRBV5-6 to TRBJ1-1; D not certain. In germline, CDR1 is SGHDT, CDR2 YYEEEE. This CDR3 is 12 amino acids long. V gave up 2 bases and J gave up 4 bases, with 6 bases separating them. The CDR3 protein is CASSFRFTEAFF. The CDR3 nucleotides read TGTGCCAGCAGCTTCCGGTTCACTGAAGCTTTCTTT. The variable domain in full, completed from reference TRBV5-6 and TRBJ1-1, reads DAGVTQSPTHLIKTRGQQVTLRCSPKSGHDTVSWYQQALGQGPQFIFQYYEEEERQRGNFPDRFSGHQFPNYSSELNVNALLLGDSALYLCASSFRFTEAFFGQGTRLTVV.

The J gene is TRBJ2-1, the V gene TRBV4-3, with D maybe TRBD1 (6 bases). Germline V lookup: CDR1 LGHNA, CDR2 YSLEER. This CDR3 spans 17 amino acids. With 3 bases removed from V and 5 bases from J, the gap between germline ends came to 20 bases. The CDR3 nucleotides read TGCGCCAGCAGCCACCAGTGGGGCAGGGGTTATAACAATGAGCAGTTCTTC. Encoded protein: CASSHQWGRGYNNEQFF.

CDR3 region: CASGDGGETQYF. DNA for the CDR3: TGTGCCTCCGGGGACGGGGGGGAGACCCAGTACTTC. The chain employs TRBV10-3 and TRBJ2-5, with 7 bases matching TRBD2. V was pared by 11 bases and J by 5 bases, with 8 bases of the junction left unmatched. Germline V gives CDR1 ENHRY, CDR2 SYGVKD. The CDR3 has 12 residues.

The rearrangement links TRBV9 to TRBJ1-5; D may be TRBD1 (5 bases). This CDR3 is 14 amino acids long. V was shortened by 5 bases and J by 6 bases, with 15 bases between the two germline ends. Germline V gene sequence: CDR1 SGDLS, CDR2 YYNGEE. The chain's CDR3 is CASSDSLRGQPQHF. The CDR3 region has the DNA TGTGCCAGCAGTGACAGCCTCAGAGGTCAGCCCCAGCATTTT. Drawing the rest from reference TRBV9 and TRBJ1-5, the complete variable domain is DSGVTQTPKHLITATGQRVTLRCSPRSGDLSVYWYQQSLDQGLQFLIQYYNGEERAKGNILERFSAQQFPDLHSELNLSSLELGDSALYFCASSDSLRGQPQHFGDGTRLSIL.

This chain links TRBV27 with TRBJ1-5; D remains unclear. Deletions cut 2 bases from V and 5 bases from J, with 10 bases between. There are 14 residues in the CDR3. The germline gives CDR1 MNHEY, CDR2 SMNVEV (reference sequence). CDR3 loop: CASSLGSGDQPQHF. The CDR3 DNA reads as TGTGCCAGCAGTTTAGGGAGTGGAGATCAGCCCCAGCATTTT.

This clone was detected a few times. The J gene is TRBJ1-1, the V gene TRBV5-8; 10 bases are shared with TRBD1. Germline V lookup: CDR1 SGHTS, CDR2 YDEGEE. This CDR3 contains 15 residues. J was trimmed by 1 base and V by 3 bases; bases with no gene match: 3. The DNA for the CDR3 is TGTGCCAGCAGCTGGGGACAGGGGAGGAACACTGAAGCTTTCTTT. This codes for CASSWGQGRNTEAFF.

The genes are TRBV19 and TRBJ1-1, with D maybe TRBD1 (6 bases). Looked up from germline, CDR1 is LNHDA and CDR2 is SQIVND (reference sequence). The V end lost 6 bases, the J end lost 5 bases, and 19 bases lay between the germline ends. The CDR3 totals 15 residues. CDR3: CASRTPAVTGTEAFF. The CDR3 DNA reads TGTGCCAGTAGAACACCTGCAGTCACAGGGACTGAAGCTTTCTTT.

The chain carries TRBV29-1 and TRBJ1-4; D is unclear. The CDR3 spans 15 residues. Germline CDR1 and CDR2: SQVTM and ANQGSEA. Trimming removed 5 bases from V and 1 base from J, with 14 bases in between. The CDR3 nucleotides are TGCAGCGTTACCTCCGCCGGGAAAACTAATGAAAAACTGTTTTTT. It specifies CSVTSAGKTNEKLFF.

In its sample, this clone was seen a few times. This CDR3 reads CASSPPTGGNSPLHF. The CDR3, as DNA: TGTGCCAGCAGTCCGCCGACAGGGGGGAATTCACCCCTCCACTTT. The gene calls are TRBV27 and TRBJ1-6, with TRBD1 matching over 9 bases. The CDR3 covers 15 residues. CDR1 is MNHEY and CDR2 is SMNVEV in the germline V gene (reference sequence). The V and J ends lost 5 bases and 7 bases, in that order; junction bases with no gene match: 6.

The chain has TRBV13 and TRBJ2-7, with 7 bases identical to TRBD1. V shed 5 bases and J 4 bases; nucleotides not matched to a gene: 8. CDR3 length equals 14 residues. CDR1 and CDR2 from the germline V gene are PRHDT and FYEKMQ (reference sequence). The CDR3: CASSNGGRGYEQYF. The CDR3 DNA reads as TGTGCCAGCAGCAATGGTGGCAGGGGGTACGAGCAGTACTTC.

V usage is TRBV7-9 and J usage is TRBJ1-4; no definite D call. V was cut by 5 bases and J by 4 bases, with 20 bases left in between. Looked up from germline, CDR1 is SEHNR and CDR2 is FQNEAQ (reference sequence). The CDR3 spans 17 residues. CDR3 DNA: TGTGCCAGCAGCATCCTAGCCGGGCTGCGGCGTAATGAAAAACTGTTTTTT. Residues: CASSILAGLRRNEKLFF.

Only a few counts were recorded for this clone. Here the CDR3 DNA reads TGTGCCAGCAGGACAGGGCCCGAGCAGTACGTC. As protein: CASRTGPEQYV. V usage is TRBV21-1 and J usage is TRBJ2-7; no DNA check was done on the table's D call, TRBD1. TRBV21-1 is a pseudogene locus. The CDR3 is 11 amino acids.

This chain connects TRBV7-8 to TRBJ1-5; D possibly corresponds to TRBD1 (5 bases). The V and J ends lost 0 bases and 0 bases respectively, with 12 bases between them. In germline, CDR1 is SGHVS, CDR2 FQNEAQ. The CDR3 covers 17 residues. The CDR3 sequence: CASSLATGSDSNQPQHF. In DNA, the CDR3 is TGTGCCAGCAGCTTAGCTACAGGTTCGGATAGCAATCAGCCCCAGCATTTT.

This clone was observed a handful of times. This chain connects TRBV7-9 to TRBJ1-5; D uncertain. This CDR3 spans 15 amino acids. Germline lookup yields CDR1 SEHNR and CDR2 FQNEAQ (reference sequence). Trimming cost V 2 bases and J 7 bases, with 15 bases left between them. This CDR3 is CASSLSLNREQPQHF. The CDR3 nucleotides read TGTGCCAGCAGCTTAAGCCTCAACCGGGAACAGCCCCAGCATTTT.

A remark on this clone: The junction departs from germline at one end; a sequencing error may be responsible. V usage is TRBV20-1 and J usage is TRBJ1-1; the D gene is possibly TRBD1 (5 bases). CDR1 is DFQATT, CDR2 SNEGSKA, per germline (reference sequence). CDR3 size: 9 residues. The CDR3 coding sequence is TGCAGTGCCGGCCGACAGACAGTTTTT. Encoded protein: CSAGRQTVF.

V usage is TRBV4-3 and J usage is TRBJ2-3; TRBD2 agrees at 9 bases. The V segment lost 3 bases and the J segment 4 bases; nucleotides outside the gene matches: 8. The germline V gene has CDR1 LGHNA and CDR2 YSLEER. This CDR3 is 16 amino acids long. CDR3 in amino acids: CASSQRAGGLADTQYF. The CDR3 nucleotides are TGCGCCAGCAGCCAGAGGGCGGGGGGGCTTGCAGATACGCAGTATTTT.

The chain employs TRBV19 and TRBJ2-3, with D uncertain. There are 15 residues in the CDR3. Germline CDR1 LNHDA, CDR2 SQIVND (reference sequence). V was cut by 7 bases and J by 6 bases, with 20 bases left in between. Here the CDR3 reads CASTAGQTISDTQYF. The CDR3 region has the DNA TGTGCCAGTACCGCTGGGCAGACGATCTCGGATACGCAGTATTTT.

This clone is judged medium-sized. The V gene is TRBV7-6, the J gene TRBJ1-1, with TRBD1 matching over 11 bases. J gave up 6 bases and V 2 bases, and 20 bases lay outside the gene matches. Germline-derived CDR1 and CDR2 are SGHVS and FNYEAQ. The CDR3 covers 20 residues. CDR3 residues: CASSLPRHGQGAKSNAEAFF. In nucleotides, the CDR3 is TGTGCCAGCAGCTTACCAAGGCACGGACAGGGGGCGAAAAGTAACGCTGAAGCTTTCTTT.

The sample holds a few counts of this clone. The V call is TRBV13, the J call TRBJ2-5; weak D call: TRBD1 (6 bases). The DNA end favors TRBJ2-7, so the J call may be wrong. CDR3 length equals 16 residues. CDR1 is PRHDT, CDR2 FYEKMQ, per germline (reference sequence). This chain's CDR3 is CASSDSLDRQTYEQYF. CDR3 coding DNA: TGTGCCAGCAGCGATAGTTTAGACAGGCAGACCTACGAGCAGTACTTC.

This clone was seen only a few times. The rearrangement uses TRBV4-3 and TRBJ2-1; 10 bases match TRBD1. In germline, CDR1 is LGHNA, CDR2 YSLEER. V was clipped by 4 bases and J by 7 bases; unmatched bases: 10. This CDR3 region has 16 residues. DNA for the CDR3: TGCGCCAGCAGCCCTTCGTCCCGGGACAGGGGAAATGAGCAGTTCTTC. This encodes CASSPSSRDRGNEQFF.

The chain joins TRBV9 to TRBJ2-5; D perhaps matches TRBD1 (6 bases). Germline V gives CDR1 SGDLS, CDR2 YYNGEE. The CDR3 length is 16 residues. Trimming shortened V by 0 bases and J by 5 bases, and 17 bases separated the two germline ends. CDR3: CASSVEANRARETQYF. The DNA of the CDR3 is TGTGCCAGCAGCGTAGAAGCTAACAGGGCCAGGGAGACCCAGTACTTC.

The rearrangement uses TRBV5-1 and TRBJ1-3; D remains ambiguous. This CDR3 is built from 15 residues. Germline V gene data show CDR1 as SGHRS and CDR2 as YFSETQ. Trimming took off 0 bases at V and 0 bases at J, with 7 bases between the two ends. CDR3 in amino acids: CASSLERGSGNTIYF. The CDR3 bases are TGCGCCAGCAGCTTGGAGCGAGGCTCTGGAAACACCATATATTTT.

The J gene is TRBJ2-7, the V gene TRBV5-6, with 7 positions matching TRBD1. CDR3 length equals 16 residues. Germline lookup yields CDR1 SGHDT and CDR2 YYEEEE. V dropped 4 bases and J dropped 0; count of bases not matched to a gene: 10. The CDR3 nucleotides read TGTGCCAGCAGCGCCAGCCGGACAGGCCTCTCCTACGAGCAGTACTTC. As protein: CASSASRTGLSYEQYF.

The V gene is TRBV14, the J gene TRBJ1-1, with 8 bases lining up with TRBD1. The CDR3 is 15 residues long. CDR1 SGHDN and CDR2 FVKESK come from the germline V gene. V lost 1 base to trimming and J lost 5 bases; unmatched junction nucleotides: 6. The CDR3 sequence is CASSQARGRGTEAFF. The DNA of the CDR3 is TGTGCCAGCAGCCAAGCCAGGGGGCGGGGTACTGAAGCTTTCTTT.

The rearrangement links TRBV5-1 to TRBJ2-7; TRBD2 might be the D (5 bases). Germline loops: CDR1 SGHRS, CDR2 YFSETQ. The CDR3 consists of 16 residues. Trimming left V 5 bases short and J 0 bases short, with 18 bases between. The DNA of the CDR3 is TGCGCCAGCAGTTGGAAGGCGGAGGTGAGCTCCTACGAGCAGTACTTC. Translated: CASSWKAEVSSYEQYF.

The chain is built from TRBV28 and TRBJ1-6; possible D gene TRBD1, 6 bases. The CDR3 is made up of 17 amino acids. V was pared by 7 bases and J by 0 bases, with 16 bases between. The germline CDR1 and CDR2 sequences are MDHEN and SYDVKM. CDR3 residues: CASTSGQLDSYNSPLHF. The CDR3 DNA reads TGTGCCAGCACCTCGGGACAACTAGACTCCTATAATTCACCCCTCCACTTT.

This rearrangement joins TRBV10-3 to TRBJ2-5, with TRBD1 identical over 11 bases. The J call may be wrong; the DNA end is better matched by TRBJ2-7. Germline V gives CDR1 ENHRY, CDR2 SYGVKD. This CDR3 has 17 residues. The CDR3, as DNA: TGTGCCATCAGTGAGTCACCCCTTGGGGACAGGGGGAACGAGCAGTACTTC. The encoded protein is CAISESPLGDRGNEQYF.

The chain carries TRBV4-3 and TRBJ2-1; D gene ambiguous. The CDR3 runs to 15 residues. V was clipped by 1 base and J by 2 bases, with 9 bases between them. Germline V gene lookup returns CDR1 LGHNA and CDR2 YSLEER. The CDR3 DNA follows: TGCGCCAGCAGCCAAGCTTACTCACCCTACAATGAGCAGTTCTTC. It is translated as CASSQAYSPYNEQFF.

The V gene is TRBV6-6, the J gene TRBJ1-2; 7 nucleotides line up with TRBD1. Germline CDR1 is MNHNY and CDR2 is SVGAGI (reference sequence). J was trimmed by 8 bases and V by 4 bases; bases with no gene match: 13. The CDR3 sequence is 15 residues long. CDR3: CASSSGTVPYLGYTF. The CDR3 DNA is TGTGCCAGCAGTTCTGGGACAGTGCCCTACCTCGGCTACACCTTC.

The CDR3 DNA sequence: TGTGCCAGCAGTTTAGCGGGGGTCTCCTACAATGAGCAGTTCTTC. Translated, it gives CASSLAGVSYNEQFF. The gene calls are TRBV6-5 and TRBJ2-1, with 9 bases lining up with TRBD2. After removal of 4 bases from V and 0 bases from J, the junction contained 1 base not matched to a gene. Germline loops: CDR1 MNHEY, CDR2 SVGAGI. The CDR3 is 15 amino acids.